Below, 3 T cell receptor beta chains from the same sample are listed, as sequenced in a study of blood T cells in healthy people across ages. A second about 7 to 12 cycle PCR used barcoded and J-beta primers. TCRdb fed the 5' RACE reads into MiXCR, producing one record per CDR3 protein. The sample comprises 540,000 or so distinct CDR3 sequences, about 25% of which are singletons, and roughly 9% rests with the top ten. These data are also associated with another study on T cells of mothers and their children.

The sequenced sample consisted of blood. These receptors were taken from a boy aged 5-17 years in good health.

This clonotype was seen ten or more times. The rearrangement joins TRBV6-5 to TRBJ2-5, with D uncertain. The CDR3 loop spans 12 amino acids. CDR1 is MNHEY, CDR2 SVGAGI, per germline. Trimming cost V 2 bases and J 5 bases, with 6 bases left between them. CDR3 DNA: TGTGCCAGCAGTTACGTCGGGGAGACCCAGTACTTC. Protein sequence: CASSYVGETQYF.

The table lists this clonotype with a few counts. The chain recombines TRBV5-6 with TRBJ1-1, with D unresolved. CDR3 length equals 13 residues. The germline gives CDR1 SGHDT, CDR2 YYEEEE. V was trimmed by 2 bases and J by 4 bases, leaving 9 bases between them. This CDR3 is CASSFGGFTEAFF. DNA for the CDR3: TGTGCCAGCAGCTTCGGAGGGTTCACTGAAGCTTTCTTT.

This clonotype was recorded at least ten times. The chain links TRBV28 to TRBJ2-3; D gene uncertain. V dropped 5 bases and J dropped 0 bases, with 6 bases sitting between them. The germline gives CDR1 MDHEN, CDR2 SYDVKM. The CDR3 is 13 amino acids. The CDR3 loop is CASSPPSTDTQYF. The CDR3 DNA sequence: TGTGCCAGCAGTCCCCCCAGCACAGATACGCAGTATTTT.